Detailed here is one TCR beta chain. Antigen: not known. The sample belongs to a study of T cell responses to AZD1222 COVID-19 vaccine. Overall study findings and caveats: Unmutated variant regions are reportedly the target of nearly half of TCRs that are spike-specific.

The CDR3 spans 16 residues. CDR1 LGHNA and CDR2 YNFKEQ come from the germline V gene. V gave up 4 bases and J gave up 5 bases, with 19 bases separating them. Assay used: immunoSEQ multiplex PCR; TCRdb lists only in-frame clones, some missing. The table includes 120,000 or so clones, approximately 85% detected once. The origin of this receptor is an adult in good health. The input for sequencing was peripheral blood, taken on day 0 of AZD1222 vaccination. The gene calls are TRBV4-2 and TRBJ2-3, with TRBD2 as a possible D gene (6 bases). CDR3 bases: TGTGCCAGCAGCCCCTACGCGGGAACCCGGGAAGATACGCAGTATTTT. It translates to CASSPYAGTREDTQYF.